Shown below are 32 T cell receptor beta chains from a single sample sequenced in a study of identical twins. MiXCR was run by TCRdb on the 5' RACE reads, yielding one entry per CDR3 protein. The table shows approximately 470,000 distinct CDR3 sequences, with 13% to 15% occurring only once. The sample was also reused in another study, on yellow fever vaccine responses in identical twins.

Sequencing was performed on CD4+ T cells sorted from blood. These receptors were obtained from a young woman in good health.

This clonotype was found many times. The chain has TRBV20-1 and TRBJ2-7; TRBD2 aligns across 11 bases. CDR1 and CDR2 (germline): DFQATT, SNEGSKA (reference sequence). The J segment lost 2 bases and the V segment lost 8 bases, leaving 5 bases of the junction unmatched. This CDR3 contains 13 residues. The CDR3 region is CSRSLAGAYEQYF. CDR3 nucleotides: TGCAGTAGATCACTAGCGGGGGCCTACGAGCAGTACTTC.

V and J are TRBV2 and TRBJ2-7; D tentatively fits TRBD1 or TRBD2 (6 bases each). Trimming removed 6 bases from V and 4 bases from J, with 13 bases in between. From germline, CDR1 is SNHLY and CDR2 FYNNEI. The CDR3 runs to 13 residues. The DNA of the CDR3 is TGTGCCAGCAGCGGGGGCTTTCCTTACGAGCAGTACTTC. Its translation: CASSGGFPYEQYF. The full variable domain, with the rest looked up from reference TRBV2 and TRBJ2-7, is EPEVTQTPSHQVTQMGQEVILRCVPISNHLYFYWYRQILGQKVEFLVSFYNNEISEKSEIFDDQFSVERPDGSNFTLKIRSTKLEDSAMYFCASSGGFPYEQYFGPGTRLTVT.

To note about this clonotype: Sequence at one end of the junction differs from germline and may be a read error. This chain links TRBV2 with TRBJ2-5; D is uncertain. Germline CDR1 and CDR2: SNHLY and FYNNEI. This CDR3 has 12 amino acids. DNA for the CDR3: TGTGCCAGCAGGGAAGATCAAGAGACCCAGTACTTC. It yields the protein CASREDQETQYF.

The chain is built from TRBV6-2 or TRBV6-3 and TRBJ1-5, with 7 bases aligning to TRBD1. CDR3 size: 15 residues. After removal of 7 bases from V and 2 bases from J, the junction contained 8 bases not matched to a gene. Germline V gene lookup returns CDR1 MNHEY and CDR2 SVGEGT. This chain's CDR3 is CASMRTGKGNQPQHF. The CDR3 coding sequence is TGTGCCAGCATGCGGACAGGAAAAGGCAATCAGCCCCAGCATTTT.

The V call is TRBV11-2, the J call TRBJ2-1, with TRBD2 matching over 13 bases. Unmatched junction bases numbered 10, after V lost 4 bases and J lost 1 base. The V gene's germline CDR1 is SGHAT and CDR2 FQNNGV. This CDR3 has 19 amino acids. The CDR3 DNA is TGTGCCAGCAGCTCGCGGACTAGCGGGGGACTCTCTTCCTACAATGAGCAGTTCTTC. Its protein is CASSSRTSGGLSSYNEQFF.

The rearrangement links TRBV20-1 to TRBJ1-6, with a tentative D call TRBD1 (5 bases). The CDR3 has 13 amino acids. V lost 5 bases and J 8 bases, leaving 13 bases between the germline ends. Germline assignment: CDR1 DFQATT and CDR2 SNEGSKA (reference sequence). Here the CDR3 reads CSAVGRGYSPLHF. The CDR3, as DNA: TGCAGTGCTGTGGGACGGGGGTATTCACCCCTCCACTTT.

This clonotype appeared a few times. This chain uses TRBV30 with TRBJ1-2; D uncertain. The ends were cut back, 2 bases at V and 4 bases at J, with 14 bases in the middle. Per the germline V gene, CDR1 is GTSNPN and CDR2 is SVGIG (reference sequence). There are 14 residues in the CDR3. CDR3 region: CAWSQRRTLYGYTF. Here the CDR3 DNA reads TGTGCCTGGAGTCAGAGACGAACGCTCTATGGCTACACCTTC.

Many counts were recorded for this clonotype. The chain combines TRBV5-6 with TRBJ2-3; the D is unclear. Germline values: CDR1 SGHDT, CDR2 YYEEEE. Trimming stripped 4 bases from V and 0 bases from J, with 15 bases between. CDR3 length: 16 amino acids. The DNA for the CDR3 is TGTGCCAGCAGCCCCTTCGATGGTTTTAGCACAGATACGCAGTATTTT. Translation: CASSPFDGFSTDTQYF.

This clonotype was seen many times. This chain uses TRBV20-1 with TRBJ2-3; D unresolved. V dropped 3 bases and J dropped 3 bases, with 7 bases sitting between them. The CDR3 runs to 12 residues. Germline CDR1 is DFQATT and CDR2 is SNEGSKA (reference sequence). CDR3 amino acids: CSASELTDTQYF. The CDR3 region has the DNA TGCAGTGCTAGTGAGCTTACAGATACGCAGTATTTT.

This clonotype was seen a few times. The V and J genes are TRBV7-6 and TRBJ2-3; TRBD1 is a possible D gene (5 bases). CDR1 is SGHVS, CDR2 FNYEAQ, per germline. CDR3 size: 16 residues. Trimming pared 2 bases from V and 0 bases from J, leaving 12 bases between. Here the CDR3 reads CASSLIPGRSTDTQYF. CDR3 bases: TGTGCCAGCAGCTTAATACCAGGGCGGAGCACAGATACGCAGTATTTT.

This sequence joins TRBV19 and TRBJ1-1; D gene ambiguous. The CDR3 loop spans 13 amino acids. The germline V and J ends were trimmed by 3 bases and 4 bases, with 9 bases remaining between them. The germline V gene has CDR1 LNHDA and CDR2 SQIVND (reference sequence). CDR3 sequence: CASSIRRGTEAFF. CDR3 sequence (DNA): TGTGCCAGTAGTATTCGGAGAGGCACTGAAGCTTTCTTT.

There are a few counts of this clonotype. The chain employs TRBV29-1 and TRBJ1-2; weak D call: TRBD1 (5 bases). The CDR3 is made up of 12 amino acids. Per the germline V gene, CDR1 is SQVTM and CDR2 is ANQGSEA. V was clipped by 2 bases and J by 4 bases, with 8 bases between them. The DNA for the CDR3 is TGCAGCGTTGAACGGGGGGGCTATGGCTACACCTTC. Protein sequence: CSVERGGYGYTF.

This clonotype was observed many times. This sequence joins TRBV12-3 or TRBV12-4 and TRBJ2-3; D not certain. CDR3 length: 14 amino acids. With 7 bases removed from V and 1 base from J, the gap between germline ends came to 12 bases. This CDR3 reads CASMTPDRTDTQYF. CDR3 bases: TGTGCCAGCATGACTCCCGATCGCACAGATACGCAGTATTTT.

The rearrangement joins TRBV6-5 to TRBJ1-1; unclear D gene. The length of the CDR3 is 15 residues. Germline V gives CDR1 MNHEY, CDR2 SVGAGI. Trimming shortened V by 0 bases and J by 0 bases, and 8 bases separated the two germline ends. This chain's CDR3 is CASSYSRLMNTEAFF. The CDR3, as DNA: TGTGCCAGCAGTTACTCCAGGCTGATGAACACTGAAGCTTTCTTT.

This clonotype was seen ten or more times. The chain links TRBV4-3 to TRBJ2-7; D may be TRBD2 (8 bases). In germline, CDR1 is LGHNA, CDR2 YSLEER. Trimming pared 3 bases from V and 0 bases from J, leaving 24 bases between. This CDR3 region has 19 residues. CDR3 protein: CASSQRQGCELAVSYEQYF. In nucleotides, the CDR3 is TGCGCCAGCAGCCAGAGACAGGGCTGCGAACTAGCGGTCTCCTACGAGCAGTACTTC.

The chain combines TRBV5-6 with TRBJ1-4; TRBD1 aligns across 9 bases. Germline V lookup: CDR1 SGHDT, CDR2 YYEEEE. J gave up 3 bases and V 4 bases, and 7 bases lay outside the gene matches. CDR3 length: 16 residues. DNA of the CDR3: TGTGCCAGCAGCGACGGACAGGGGCGGTCTAATGAAAAACTGTTTTTT. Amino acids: CASSDGQGRSNEKLFF. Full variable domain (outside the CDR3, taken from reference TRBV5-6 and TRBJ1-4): DAGVTQSPTHLIKTRGQQVTLRCSPKSGHDTVSWYQQALGQGPQFIFQYYEEEERQRGNFPDRFSGHQFPNYSSELNVNALLLGDSALYLCASSDGQGRSNEKLFFGSGTQLSVL.

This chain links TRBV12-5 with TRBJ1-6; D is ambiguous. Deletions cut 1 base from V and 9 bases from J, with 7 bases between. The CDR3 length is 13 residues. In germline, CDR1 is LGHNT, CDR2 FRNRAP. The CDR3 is CASGLAPGSPLHF. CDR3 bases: TGTGCTAGTGGTTTGGCCCCAGGTTCACCCCTCCACTTT.

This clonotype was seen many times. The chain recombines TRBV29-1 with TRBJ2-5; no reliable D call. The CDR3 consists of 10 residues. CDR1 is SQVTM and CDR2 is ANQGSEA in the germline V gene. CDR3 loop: CGVAEETQYF. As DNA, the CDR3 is TGCGGGGTGGCGGAAGAGACCCAGTACTTC. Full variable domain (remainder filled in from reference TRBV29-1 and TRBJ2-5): SAVISQKPSRDICQRGTSLTIQCQVDSQVTMMFWYRQQPGQSLTLIATANQGSEATYESGFVIDKFPISRPNLTFSTLTVSNMSPEDSSIYLCGVAEETQYFGPGTRLLVL.

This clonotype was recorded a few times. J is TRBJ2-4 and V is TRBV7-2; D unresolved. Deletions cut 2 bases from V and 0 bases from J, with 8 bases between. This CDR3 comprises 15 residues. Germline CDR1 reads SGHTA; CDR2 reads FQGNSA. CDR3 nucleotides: TGTGCCAGCAGCTTATTACAGCGAGCCAAAAACATTCAGTACTTC. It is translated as CASSLLQRAKNIQYF.

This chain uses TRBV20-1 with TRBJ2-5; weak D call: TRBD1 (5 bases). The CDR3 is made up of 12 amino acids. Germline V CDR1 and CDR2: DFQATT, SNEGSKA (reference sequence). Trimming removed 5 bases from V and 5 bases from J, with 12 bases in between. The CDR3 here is CSAGAGWETQYF. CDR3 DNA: TGCAGTGCTGGCGCAGGGTGGGAGACCCAGTACTTC.

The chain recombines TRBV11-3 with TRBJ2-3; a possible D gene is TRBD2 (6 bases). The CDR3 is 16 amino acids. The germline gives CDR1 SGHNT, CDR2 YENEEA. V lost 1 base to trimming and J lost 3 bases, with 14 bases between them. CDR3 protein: CASSLGRDFSTDTQYF. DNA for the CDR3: TGTGCCAGCAGCTTAGGGCGGGACTTTTCAACAGATACGCAGTATTTT.

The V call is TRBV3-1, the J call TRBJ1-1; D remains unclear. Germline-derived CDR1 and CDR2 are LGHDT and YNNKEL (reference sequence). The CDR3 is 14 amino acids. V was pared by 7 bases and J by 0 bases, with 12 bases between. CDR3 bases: TGTGCCAGCACCCGGGGAGAAATGAACACTGAAGCTTTCTTT. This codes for CASTRGEMNTEAFF.

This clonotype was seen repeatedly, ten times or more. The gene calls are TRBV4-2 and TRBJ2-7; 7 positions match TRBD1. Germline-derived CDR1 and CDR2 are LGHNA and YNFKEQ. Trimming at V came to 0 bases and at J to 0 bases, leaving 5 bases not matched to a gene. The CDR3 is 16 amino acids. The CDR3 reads CASSQDVAGGSYEQYF. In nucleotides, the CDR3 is TGTGCCAGCAGCCAAGATGTCGCAGGGGGCTCCTACGAGCAGTACTTC.

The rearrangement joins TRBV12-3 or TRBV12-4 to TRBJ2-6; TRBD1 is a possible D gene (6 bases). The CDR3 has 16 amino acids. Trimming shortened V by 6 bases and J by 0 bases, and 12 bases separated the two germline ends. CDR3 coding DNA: TGTGCCAGCAGAAAACAGGGTTTCTCTGGGGCCAACGTCCTGACTTTC. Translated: CASRKQGFSGANVLTF.

The CDR3 DNA follows: TGTGCCAGCTCACCTCTCAACAGCTACAATGAGCAGTTCTTC. Translating gives CASSPLNSYNEQFF. The rearrangement uses TRBV18 and TRBJ2-1; D not resolved. V shed 3 bases and J shed 3 bases, with 9 bases lying between them. Germline assignment: CDR1 KGHSH and CDR2 LQKENI. This CDR3 region has 14 residues. The full variable domain, with the rest looked up from reference TRBV18 and TRBJ2-1, is NAGVMQNPRHLVRRRGQEARLRCSPMKGHSHVYWYRQLPEEGLKFMVYLQKENIIDESGMPKERFSAEFPKEGPSILRIQQVVRGDSAAYFCASSPLNSYNEQFFGPGTRLTVL.

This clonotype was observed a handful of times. As DNA, the CDR3 is TGTGCCAGCAGTGGGGACAGGGTCGGGTCCGACGAGCAGTACTTC. Its protein is CASSGDRVGSDEQYF. The chain uses TRBV6-1 and TRBJ2-7; 9 bases are a match to TRBD1. The CDR3 extends over 15 amino acids. J gave up 5 bases and V 4 bases, and 9 bases lay outside the gene matches. The germline V gene has CDR1 MNHNS and CDR2 SASEGT.

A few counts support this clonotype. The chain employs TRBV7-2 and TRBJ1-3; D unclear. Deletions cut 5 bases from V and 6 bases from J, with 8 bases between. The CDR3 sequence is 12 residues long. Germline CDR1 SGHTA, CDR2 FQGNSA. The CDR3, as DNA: TGTGCCAGCAGCCGCTCCCAAAACACCATATATTTT. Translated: CASSRSQNTIYF.

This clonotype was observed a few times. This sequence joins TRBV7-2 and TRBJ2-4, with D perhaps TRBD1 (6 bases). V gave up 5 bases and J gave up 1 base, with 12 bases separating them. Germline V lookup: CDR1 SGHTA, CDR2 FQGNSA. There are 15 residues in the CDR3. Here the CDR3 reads CASSDYTGAKNIQYF. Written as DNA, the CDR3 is TGTGCCAGCAGCGATTACACAGGGGCCAAAAACATTCAGTACTTC.

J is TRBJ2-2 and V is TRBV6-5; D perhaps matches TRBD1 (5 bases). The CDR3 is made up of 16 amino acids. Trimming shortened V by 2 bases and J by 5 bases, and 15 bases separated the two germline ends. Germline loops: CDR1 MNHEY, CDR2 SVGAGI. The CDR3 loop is CASSYGAARMTGELFF. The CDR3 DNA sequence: TGTGCCAGCAGTTACGGGGCGGCGAGGATGACCGGGGAGCTGTTTTTT.

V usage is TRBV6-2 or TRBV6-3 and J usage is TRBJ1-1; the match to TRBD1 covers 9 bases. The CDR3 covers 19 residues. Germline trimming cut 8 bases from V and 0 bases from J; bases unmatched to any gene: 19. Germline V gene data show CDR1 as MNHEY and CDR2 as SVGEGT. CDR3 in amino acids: CASSSSTDGTGRMNTEAFF. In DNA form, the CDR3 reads TGTGCCAGCTCCTCATCCACCGACGGGACAGGGAGGATGAACACTGAAGCTTTCTTT.

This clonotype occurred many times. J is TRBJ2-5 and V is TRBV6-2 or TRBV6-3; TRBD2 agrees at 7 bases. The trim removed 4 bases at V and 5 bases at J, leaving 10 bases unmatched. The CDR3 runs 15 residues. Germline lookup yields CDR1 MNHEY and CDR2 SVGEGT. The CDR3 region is CASSWRERRGETQYF. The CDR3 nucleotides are TGTGCCAGCAGTTGGCGGGAGCGACGTGGGGAGACCCAGTACTTC.

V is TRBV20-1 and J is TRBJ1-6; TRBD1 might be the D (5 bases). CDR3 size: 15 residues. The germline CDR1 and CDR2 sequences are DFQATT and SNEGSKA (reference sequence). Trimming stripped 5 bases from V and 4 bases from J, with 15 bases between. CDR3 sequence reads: CSAASGDGYNSPLHF. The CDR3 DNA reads TGCAGTGCTGCATCTGGGGACGGATATAATTCACCCCTCCACTTT.